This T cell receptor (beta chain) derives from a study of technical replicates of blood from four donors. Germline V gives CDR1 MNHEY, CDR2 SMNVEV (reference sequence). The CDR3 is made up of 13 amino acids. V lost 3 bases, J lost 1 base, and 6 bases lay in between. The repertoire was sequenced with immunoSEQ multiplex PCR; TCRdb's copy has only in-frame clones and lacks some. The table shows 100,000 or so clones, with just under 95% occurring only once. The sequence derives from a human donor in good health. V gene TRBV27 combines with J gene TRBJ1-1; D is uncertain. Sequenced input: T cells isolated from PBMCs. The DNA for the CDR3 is TGTGCCAGCAGTTTTACCGGGAACACTGAAGCTTTCTTT. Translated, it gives CASSFTGNTEAFF.